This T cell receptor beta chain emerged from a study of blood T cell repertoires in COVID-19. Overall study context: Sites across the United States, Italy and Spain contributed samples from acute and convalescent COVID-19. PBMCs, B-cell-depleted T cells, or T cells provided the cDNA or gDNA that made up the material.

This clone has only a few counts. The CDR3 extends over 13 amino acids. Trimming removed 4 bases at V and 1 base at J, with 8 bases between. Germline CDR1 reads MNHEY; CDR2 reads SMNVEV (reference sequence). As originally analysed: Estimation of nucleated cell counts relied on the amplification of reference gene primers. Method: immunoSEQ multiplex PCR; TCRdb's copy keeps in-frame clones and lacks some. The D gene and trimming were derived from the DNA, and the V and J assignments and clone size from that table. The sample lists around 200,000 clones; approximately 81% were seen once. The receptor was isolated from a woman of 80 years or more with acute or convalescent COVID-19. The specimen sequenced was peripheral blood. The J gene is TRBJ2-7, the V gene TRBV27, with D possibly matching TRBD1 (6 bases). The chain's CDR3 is CASSYRASYEQYF. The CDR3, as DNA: TGTGCCAGCAGTTACAGGGCTTCCTACGAGCAGTACTTC.